A selection of T cell receptor beta chains follows, all from one sample in a study of Ad26.COV2.S vaccination and SARS-CoV-2 variants. Assay used: immunoSEQ multiplex PCR; TCRdb lists only in-frame clones, some missing. The sample shows roughly 140,000 clones, roughly 88% of them seen only once. The sequences come from peripheral blood, collected after recovery from COVID-19. The receptors shown here come from a human donor who had recovered from COVID-19. Each CDR3 is given with its conserved first and last residue. The D gene is left open where the match is weak. The size of a clone is reported for some rows only, either as once, few or many, or as a class for expanded clones.

>NA|TRBV7-9|TRBJ2-7|14|NA
TGTGCCAGCAGCCCAGCGGGTGGGATCTACGAGCAGTACTTC
CASSPAGGIYEQYF
>NA|TRBV7-6|TRBJ2-1|15|NA
TGTGCCAGCAGCTTATCACTAGTTTCCTACAATGAGCAGTTCTTC
CASSLSLVSYNEQFF
>NA|TRBV5-1|TRBJ1-5|15|NA
TGCGCCAGCAGCTTGTCAGGGAGTAGCAATCAGCCCCAGCATTTT
CASSLSGSSNQPQHF
>NA|TRBV25-1|TRBJ1-4|14|NA
TGTGCCAGCAGCGAATATACAGGGAGGGAAAAACTGTTTTTT
CASSEYTGREKLFF
>few|TRBV28|TRBJ1-5|15|TRBD1
TGTGCCAGCAGTCCGGACAGGGGCCCGGATCAGCCCCAGCATTTT
CASSPDRGPDQPQHF
>NA|TRBV11-2|TRBJ1-3|13|NA
TGTGCCAGCAGCTTAGAACAGGGAAACACCATATATTTT
CASSLEQGNTIYF
>NA|TRBV28|TRBJ1-5|14|NA
TGTGCCACCCTCCTGACAGGTCCGCCTGAGGCCCAGCATTTT
CATLLTGPPEAQHF
>NA|TRBV12-2|TRBJ1-5|17|NA
TGTGCAAGTCGCCAAGAACTCCGGGACCGTCGCAATCAGCCCCAGCATTTT
CASRQELRDRRNQPQHF
>NA|TRBV19|TRBJ1-2|16|NA
TGTGCCAGTAGTATAGGCCCGGGACAAGATAACTATGGCTACACCTTC
CASSIGPGQDNYGYTF
>once|TRBV28|TRBJ2-5|16|NA
TGTGCCAGCAGCTTCCGCCAGCCGGGGGGCCGGGAGACCCAGTACTTC
CASSFRQPGGRETQYF
>NA|TRBV3-1/TRBV3-2|TRBJ1-6|13|NA
TGTGCCAGCAGCCAGAGTCCGCCTTCACCCCTCCACTTT
CASSQSPPSPLHF
>NA|TRBV29-1|TRBJ2-1|14|TRBD2
TGCAGCGTTGAAGCCGGGACTAGTACGGGTGAGCAGTTCTTC
CSVEAGTSTGEQFF
>NA|TRBV11-2|TRBJ2-5|14|NA
TGTGCCAGCGGTAACCGGGATCACCAAGAGACCCAGTACTTC
CASGNRDHQETQYF
>NA|TRBV19|TRBJ1-5|14|NA
TGTGCCAGTAGCCTCCAAGGGGGGTTTCAGCCCCAGCATTTT
CASSLQGGFQPQHF
>once|TRBV19|TRBJ2-5|16|NA
TGTGCCAGTAGTAGGTGGCTAGATTTCTTTACGGAGACCCAGTACTTC
CASSRWLDFFTETQYF
>NA|TRBV2|TRBJ2-7|15|NA
TGTGCCAGCAGTGAAGGTACAGGGCGAACCTACGAGCAGTACTTC
CASSEGTGRTYEQYF
>NA|TRBV5-1|TRBJ2-1|13|TRBD2
TGCGCCAGCCGCATGGAAGCGGGGGGTGAGCAGTTCTTC
CASRMEAGGEQFF
>NA|TRBV7-9|TRBJ1-2|14|TRBD1
TGTGCCAGCAGCTTAGCAGGGGGCAGCTATGGCTACACCTTC
CASSLAGGSYGYTF
>NA|TRBV11-2|TRBJ1-1|11|NA
TGTGCCAGCAGTCCGGTTTTAGGAGCTTTCTTT
CASSPVLGAFF
>NA|TRBV29-1|TRBJ1-1|16|NA
TGCAGCGTTGTTGTGGGAGACAGTTACATGAACACTGAAGCTTTCTTT
CSVVVGDSYMNTEAFF
>NA|TRBV30|TRBJ1-1|13|NA
TGTGCCTGGACTGGCGGCGCCGTAACTGAAGCTTTCTTT
CAWTGGAVTEAFF
>NA|TRBV10-1|TRBJ2-2|15|NA
TGCGCCAGCAGTGAGGGGACACCGAACACCGGGGAGCTGTTTTTT
CASSEGTPNTGELFF
>NA|TRBV19|TRBJ2-4|19|NA
TGTGCCAGTAAGAAGGGGTCCCTAAGGGAACCCCTAGCCAAAAACATTCAGTACTTC
CASKKGSLREPLAKNIQYF
>NA|TRBV11-2|TRBJ2-1|16|TRBD1
TGTGCCAGCAGCCAGCGCAGGGGGCGCGGGTACAATGAGCAGTTCTTC
CASSQRRGRGYNEQFF
>NA|TRBV27|TRBJ2-2|12|NA
TGTGCCAGCAGTTTAAGGGCCGGGGAGCTGTTTTTT
CASSLRAGELFF
>NA|TRBV5-8|TRBJ1-2|14|NA
TGTGCCCCCACCGGGGGGAACAGGGTCGGAGGCTACACCTTC
CAPTGGNRVGGYTF
>NA|TRBV7-2|TRBJ2-1|19|TRBD2
TGTGCCAGCAGTCTAGGAGTTGGGCTAGCGGGCCGATCCTACAATGAGCAGTTCTTC
CASSLGVGLAGRSYNEQFF